A single sample is the source of the 8 T cell receptor beta chains below, sequenced in a study of beta chain features in type 1 diabetes. Study results and caveats: TCRB CDR3s from Type 1 diabetes patients were moderately but significantly shorter in all four CD4+ subsets.

No cognate antigen is known for these TCRs. Sequencing targeted expressed TCRB transcripts, as all isolated RNA had been reverse transcribed. Clones were sequenced by immunoSEQ multiplex PCR, and TCRdb holds only the in-frame ones, with some missing. The sample lists a few hundred thousand clones; around 16% were seen once. Sequencing input: naive CD4+ T cells from blood. The receptors were gathered from a young man with type 1 diabetes.

The chain has TRBV7-9 and TRBJ2-5, with 8 bases fitting TRBD1. In germline, CDR1 is SEHNR, CDR2 FQNEAQ (reference sequence). The CDR3 has 14 residues. Trimming cost V 8 bases and J 5 bases; bases outside gene matches: 10. The DNA of the CDR3 is TGTGCCAGCCCGGCCCAGGGGGCGAGGGAGACCCAGTACTTC. Translated, it gives CASPAQGARETQYF. The full variable domain, its missing parts supplied by reference TRBV7-9 and TRBJ2-5, is DTGVSQNPRHKITKRGQNVTFRCDPISEHNRLYWYRQTLGQGPEFLTYFQNEAQLEKSRLLSDRFSAERPKGSFSTLEIQRTEQGDSAMYLCASPAQGARETQYFGPGTRLLVL.

The CDR3 sequence is CAWSVRGNQLFF. In DNA, the CDR3 is TGTGCCTGGAGTGTGAGGGGGAACCAACTGTTTTTT. The chain uses TRBV30 and TRBJ1-4; perhaps TRBD1 as D (6 bases). Trimming took 0 bases from V and 12 from J, leaving 11 bases between them. Per the germline V gene, CDR1 is GTSNPN and CDR2 is SVGIG (reference sequence). This CDR3 region has 12 residues.

The chain has TRBV15 and TRBJ2-4; D not resolved. From germline, CDR1 is LNHNV and CDR2 YYDKDF (reference sequence). CDR3 length: 13 amino acids. Trimming removed 5 bases at V and 4 bases at J, with 9 bases between. The CDR3 DNA is TGTGCCACCAGCGAGAGCGTGAAAAACATTCAGTACTTC. Translating gives CATSESVKNIQYF.

The chain uses TRBV9 and TRBJ2-3, with D perhaps matching TRBD1 (5 bases). Per germline, CDR1 SGDLS and CDR2 YYNGEE. Trimming took off 6 bases at V and 0 bases at J, with 11 bases between the two ends. There are 14 residues in the CDR3. The chain's CDR3 is CASKTGLSTDTQYF. The CDR3 DNA reads TGTGCCAGCAAAACAGGTCTAAGCACAGATACGCAGTATTTT.

This chain joins TRBV13 and TRBJ1-1; D is uncertain. Germline lookup yields CDR1 PRHDT and CDR2 FYEKMQ (reference sequence). V lost 1 base and J 2 bases, leaving 14 bases between the germline ends. The length of the CDR3 is 16 residues. The CDR3 DNA is TGTGCCAGCAGCTTAGCCCCGGCAGGTCCCAACACTGAAGCTTTCTTT. Translated: CASSLAPAGPNTEAFF. The variable domain in full, completed from reference TRBV13 and TRBJ1-1, reads AAGVIQSPRHLIKEKRETATLKCYPIPRHDTVYWYQQGPGQDPQFLISFYEKMQSDKGSIPDRFSAQQFSDYHSELNMSSLELGDSALYFCASSLAPAGPNTEAFFGQGTRLTVV.

This clone came up a few times. The rearrangement uses TRBV6-6 and TRBJ1-1; TRBD1 aligns across 10 bases. V was pared by 8 bases and J by 5 bases, with 5 bases of the junction left unmatched. There are 13 residues in the CDR3. Germline V lookup: CDR1 MNHNY, CDR2 SVGAGI (reference sequence). The CDR3 nucleotides read TGTGCCAGCGGCTGGGACAGGGGTACTGAAGCTTTCTTT. This sequence encodes CASGWDRGTEAFF.

This clone came up a few times. The V call is TRBV27, the J call TRBJ1-1; D is undetermined. The V end lost 2 bases, the J end lost 0 bases, and 4 bases lay between the germline ends. The CDR3 is 13 residues long. Per the germline V gene, CDR1 is MNHEY and CDR2 is SMNVEV (reference sequence). CDR3 sequence reads: CASSLEVNTEAFF. CDR3 coding DNA: TGTGCCAGCAGTTTAGAGGTGAACACTGAAGCTTTCTTT.

This clone was seen more than once but under ten times. The rearrangement joins TRBV5-6 to TRBJ2-3; 13 bases fit TRBD2. V dropped 0 bases and J dropped 9; count of bases not matched to a gene: 13. The CDR3 length is 18 residues. Germline V gene lookup returns CDR1 SGHDT and CDR2 YYEEEE. The CDR3 region is CASSLDHRLWTSGSTQYF. Here the CDR3 DNA reads TGTGCCAGCAGCTTGGACCACCGGTTGTGGACTAGCGGGAGCACGCAGTATTTT.